The entry below describes one TCR beta chain. As yet, its antigen is unknown. Treatment in this sample: about 20 received Ad26.COV2.S at low or high dose, single or two shots; 5 received placebo; per-sample allocation not given. Samples were taken on day 63 after the first vaccine or placebo injection. The sample comes from a study of Ad26.COV2.S vaccination and SARS-CoV-2 variants. Overall study: By the intramuscular route, Ad26.COV2.S was given once, or twice 56 days apart.

Study-wide results and caveats: Substantial breadth was reportedly displayed by spike-specific CD8+ and CD4+ T cell responses after vaccination.

Profiled with immunoSEQ multiplex PCR; TCRdb holds only in-frame clones, not every one. The sample carries about 390,000 clones, 70% to 90% recorded once. V was clipped by 3 bases and J by 1 base, with 9 bases between them. The CDR3 length is 14 residues. The germline CDR1 and CDR2 sequences are MGHDK and SYGVNS. Sequenced here: peripheral blood, sampled in a trial of Ad26.COV2.S vaccine versus placebo. This TCR was recovered from a person aged 18-65 years who received the Ad26.COV2.S COVID-19 vaccine or a placebo. This chain joins TRBV25-1 and TRBJ2-5, with a weak D call TRBD1 (5 bases). The CDR3 spells CASSEFRVQETQYF. CDR3 in DNA: TGTGCCAGCAGTGAGTTCAGGGTCCAAGAGACCCAGTACTTC.